This T cell receptor beta chain was sequenced for a study of early T cells in non-severe SARS-CoV-2 infection. In TCRdb, the 5' RACE reads were re-called with MiXCR into one record per CDR3 protein. The data contain 55,000 to 80,000 distinct CDR3 sequences, around 12% of them singletons. This clonotype was picked up one time. There are 16 residues in the CDR3. V gave up 3 bases and J gave up 4 bases, with 18 bases separating them. V and J are TRBV12-3 or TRBV12-4 and TRBJ1-2; D perhaps matches TRBD1 (6 bases). Source: whole blood, taken at baseline. The origin of this receptor is an adult who was a healthcare worker with PCR-confirmed SARS-CoV-2 infection or an uninfected control (not recorded which). DNA of the CDR3: TGTGCCAGCAGTTTTAGGACAGCCATGTTTCCCTATGGCTACACCTTC. Translated, it gives CASSFRTAMFPYGYTF.